This TCR beta chain was sequenced in a study of CD8+ T cells in alopecia areata. Germline V gene data show CDR1 as SEHNR and CDR2 as FQNEAQ (reference sequence). The CDR3 contains 13 residues. Trimming pared 1 base from V and 11 bases from J, leaving 14 bases between. General study findings and limits: In scalp samples, resident alphabeta T cells of normal skin are also sequenced. In lesional scalp, particularly from alopecia totalis/universalis, clonality was higher than in normal scalp.

In alopecia areata patients, both lesional scalp punch biopsies and peripheral blood were collected. With regard to this clone: Its antigen remains unidentified.

Reverse transcription of extracted RNA yielded cDNA, which provided the sequencing template. TCRdb's copy holds only in-frame clones and misses some; the assay was immunoSEQ multiplex PCR. The table lists some 240,000 clones, around three fifths of them singletons. The V and J genes are TRBV7-9 and TRBJ1-1; D perhaps matches TRBD1 (6 bases). The sequencing used CD4+ T cells sorted from blood, collected at week 0. The sequence derives from a human donor with alopecia areata. The CDR3 sequence is CASSLGDTQNAFF. In DNA, the CDR3 is TGTGCCAGCAGCTTAGGGGACACCCAAAACGCTTTCTTT.